This T cell receptor (beta chain) was found in a study of CD8 T cells in Susac syndrome (dated by TCRdb to the late 2010s). About the study as a whole: The study used repertoire sequencing to test whether antigen drove CD8+ T cell activation and differentiation in Susac syndrome.

The study at large found these results: The TCR sequencing and HLA analysis was acknowledged to have included a relatively small number of individuals.

From the cysteine up to the phenylalanine, the CDR3 has a length of 12 residues. The CDR3 DNA has 36 bases and is translated from base 1. Taken from the germline V gene (reference sequence), the CDR1 and CDR2 loops are GTSNPN and SVGIG. The germline ends are 7 bases apart after V is trimmed by 2 bases and J by 2 bases. Worth noting for this clonotype: Its binding antigen is unknown. No quality values exist for individual bases; no much larger clone is one base distant.

RNA was extracted with the RNeasy kit and roughly 0.45 to 1 ug was reverse transcribed using random hexamers. TCR beta CDR3 regions were amplified with the immunoSEQ multiplex PCR assay covering 54 Vbeta and 13 Jbeta segments. To correct PCR amplification bias, a synthetic template baseline was used for both primer optimization and computational correction. Under the source paper's analysis protocol: Reads were annotated to V, D and J genes per IMGT and analyzed with immunoSEQ Analyzer, keeping only productive sequences. Clonality was computed as one minus Shannon entropy normalized by log2 of the number of productive unique sequences. For each patient and control, public and private clones were evaluated among the 100 most prevalent clones. Clones were defined as Susac-specific when absent from the healthy and MS cohorts, from about 1,100 published viral clones and from other ImmuneACCESS disease sequences. TCRdb took the public reads, trimmed them with fastp at Q25, ran MiXCR for clone calling and kept in-frame beta chains. Rows merge per CDR3 protein into single entries with the most common DNA and genes. The V and J calls, along with clone size, are taken from TCRdb and not from the paper's own processing. The sample data list about 210,000 distinct CDR3 sequences, and roughly 96% of these were observed just once. The ten largest clonotypes hold less than 0.095% of the sample.

High-throughput TCR beta sequencing profiled peripheral blood CD8+ and CD4+ T cells from healthy donors, Susac syndrome patients and multiple sclerosis patients. Multiple sclerosis controls were treatment-naive patients with stable or active relapsing-remitting disease fulfilling revised McDonald criteria. Bulk CD8+ and CD4+ T cells were purified by magnetic negative isolation, whereas CD8+ TEMRA cells were enriched by FACS. Blood was drawn into EDTA tubes, processed within 24 hours, and PBMCs were isolated by density gradient centrifugation. PBMCs intended for TCR sequencing were cryopreserved in liquid nitrogen and were subsequently thawed in a 37 degrees C water bath. The sorted or isolated CD4+, CD8+ and CD8+ TEMRA cells had a purity of 90% or higher.

The receptor chain draws on TRBV30 and TRBJ2-7; confidence is insufficient to name the D gene. Sequences were obtained from CD4+ T cells from PBMCs. This TCR derives from a human donor with multiple sclerosis. CDR3 reads: CAWSKTAYEQYF. The DNA sequence is given as TGTGCCTGGAGTAAGACGGCCTACGAGCAGTACTTC. The variable domain in full, with residues beyond the CDR3 obtained from the reference TRBV30 and TRBJ2-7 genes, is SQTIHQWPATLVQPVGSPLSLECTVEGTSNPNLYWYRQAAGRGLQLLFYSVGIGQISSEVPQNLSASRPQDRQFILSSKKLLLSDSGFYLCAWSKTAYEQYFGPGTRLTVT.